In this sample, the clone carrying this TCR beta chain turned up once. An end of the junction differs from the germline gene, which may be a read error. The authors' processing: ImmunoSEQ only sent back junction sequences with no quality scores, so filtering was done differently. Measured with immunoSEQ multiplex PCR; TCRdb has only the in-frame clones, and not every one. V, J and clone size were drawn from that table, and D and trimming were deduced from the DNA. The sample records some 92,000 clones, around 43% being singletons. This sample was taken from a study of shared clonotypes between healthy human individuals. The source of this sequence is a woman between 40 and 50 years old in good health. Some clones in this sample may be carry-over from other donors' samples. Sequencing was done on a sample of PBMCs.

CDR3 loop: CASSQETGNLYEQYF. Written as DNA, the CDR3 is TGCGCCAGCAGCCAAGAGACAGGGAATCTATACGAGCAGTACTTC. The J gene is TRBJ2-7, the V gene TRBV5-4; TRBD1 aligns across 7 bases. Germline CDR1 reads SGHNT; CDR2 reads YYREEE (reference sequence). This CDR3 spans 15 amino acids.